The 13 T cell receptor beta chains presented below share a single source sample, sequenced in a study of blood T cell repertoires in COVID-19. Sequencing used immunoSEQ multiplex PCR; TCRdb keeps in-frame clones, though not all of them. The data show over 150,000 clones, about 90% seen once. Source material: peripheral blood. Source of these receptors: a man aged 50 to 60 with acute or convalescent COVID-19.

The CDR3 coding sequence is TGTGCCAGCAGGCCCACAGGGTTACAAGGAAACACCATATATTTT. Protein: CASRPTGLQGNTIYF. The V call is TRBV6-6, the J call TRBJ1-3, with D perhaps TRBD1 (6 bases). V lost 6 bases and J lost 4, with 16 bases in between. In germline, CDR1 is MNHNY, CDR2 SVGAGI (reference sequence). This CDR3 is built from 15 residues.

Turning to this clone: In the same sample, other DNA sequences code for this CDR3. The CDR3 reads CASRRQGNSPLHF. CDR3 DNA: TGTGCCAGCAGGCGACAGGGGAATTCACCCCTCCACTTT. The gene calls are TRBV28 and TRBJ1-6; TRBD1 matches at 8 bases. The trim removed 6 bases at V and 7 bases at J, leaving 2 bases unmatched. This CDR3 contains 13 residues. From germline, CDR1 is MDHEN and CDR2 SYDVKM.

The chain couples TRBV30 to TRBJ1-2; 9 bases line up with TRBD1. The CDR3 runs to 12 residues. Germline-derived CDR1 and CDR2 are GTSNPN and SVGIG (reference sequence). J was trimmed by 5 bases and V by 8 bases; bases with no gene match: 6. CDR3 in amino acids: CAGNRGRYGYTF. As DNA, the CDR3 is TGTGCCGGCAACAGGGGGCGGTATGGCTACACCTTC.

This chain connects TRBV30 to TRBJ1-5; TRBD1 agrees at 8 bases. CDR1 is GTSNPN, CDR2 SVGIG, per germline (reference sequence). Trimming cost V 2 bases and J 2 bases; bases outside gene matches: 14. The CDR3 covers 18 residues. Here the CDR3 reads CAWSTLFSRGLGNQPQHF. The CDR3, as DNA: TGTGCCTGGAGTACCCTATTTTCCAGGGGGCTCGGCAATCAGCCCCAGCATTTT. Supplemented by reference TRBV30 and TRBJ1-5, the full variable domain reads SQTIHQWPATLVQPVGSPLSLECTVEGTSNPNLYWYRQAAGRGLQLLFYSVGIGQISSEVPQNLSASRPQDRQFILSSKKLLLSDSGFYLCAWSTLFSRGLGNQPQHFGDGTRLSIL.

The chain employs TRBV2 and TRBJ2-7; TRBD1 might be the D (6 bases). Deletions cut 3 bases from V and 7 bases from J, with 13 bases between. Germline V gene data show CDR1 as SNHLY and CDR2 as FYNNEI. The CDR3 sequence is 13 residues long. The CDR3 sequence: CASSDQGIGEQYF. In nucleotides, the CDR3 is TGTGCCAGCAGTGATCAGGGGATCGGGGAGCAGTACTTC. The full variable domain, rest sourced from reference TRBV2 and TRBJ2-7, is EPEVTQTPSHQVTQMGQEVILRCVPISNHLYFYWYRQILGQKVEFLVSFYNNEISEKSEIFDDQFSVERPDGSNFTLKIRSTKLEDSAMYFCASSDQGIGEQYFGPGTRLTVT.

The rearrangement uses TRBV5-4 and TRBJ2-6, with D hard to call. The V gene lost 4 bases and the J gene lost 0 bases, with 8 bases spanning the gap. Germline loops: CDR1 SGHNT, CDR2 YYREEE (reference sequence). The CDR3 runs to 15 residues. The CDR3 region has the DNA TGTGCCAGCAGCAGAGGTGGCTCTGGGGCCAACGTCCTGACTTTC. It is translated as CASSRGGSGANVLTF.

The chain links TRBV5-6 to TRBJ2-7; D perhaps matches TRBD1 (6 bases). Germline V gene lookup returns CDR1 SGHDT and CDR2 YYEEEE. The ends were cut back, 3 bases at V and 5 bases at J, with 15 bases in the middle. The CDR3 is 14 residues long. CDR3 region: CASSSIQGNDEQYV. The CDR3 DNA reads TGTGCCAGCAGCTCCATACAGGGTAACGACGAGCAGTACGTC.

J is TRBJ2-2 and V is TRBV13; D is ambiguous. Trimming pared 5 bases from V and 5 bases from J, leaving 12 bases between. The germline V gene encodes CDR1 PRHDT and CDR2 FYEKMQ (reference sequence). CDR3 size: 14 residues. The DNA of the CDR3 is TGTGCCAGCAGCCCAAGCGCTTTAACCGGGGAGCTGTTTTTT. It encodes CASSPSALTGELFF.

This rearrangement joins TRBV3-1 (or the pseudogene TRBV3-2) to TRBJ2-1, with 9 bases fitting TRBD1. The germline V gene encodes CDR1 LGHDT and CDR2 YNNKEL (reference sequence). The CDR3 length is 14 residues. Trimming cost V 5 bases and J 4 bases; bases outside gene matches: 3. CDR3 DNA sequence: TGTGCCAGCAGCTCGACAGGGGGTTACAATGAGCAGTTCTTC. This sequence encodes CASSSTGGYNEQFF.

The chain combines TRBV6-5 with TRBJ2-5; 7 bases agree with TRBD2. CDR1 is MNHEY and CDR2 is SVGAGI in the germline V gene. CDR3 length equals 12 residues. With V trimmed by 3 bases and J by 7 bases, 2 bases remained unmatched. The CDR3 nucleotides are TGTGCCAGCAGTTATTGGGGGGGGACCCAGTACTTC. Translation gives CASSYWGGTQYF.

This chain uses TRBV28 with TRBJ1-5, with unresolved D. Trimming removed 6 bases from V and 3 bases from J, with 9 bases in between. Germline V gene data show CDR1 as MDHEN and CDR2 as SYDVKM. The CDR3 totals 13 residues. CDR3 sequence: CASRTGTNQPQHF. As DNA, the CDR3 is TGTGCCAGCAGAACGGGAACCAATCAGCCCCAGCATTTT.

CDR3 protein: CASSLGDSYYEQYF. DNA of the CDR3: TGCGCCAGCAGCTTGGGGGACAGCTACTACGAGCAGTACTTC. The genes are TRBV5-1 and TRBJ2-7; 7 positions match TRBD1. The CDR3 consists of 14 residues. V lost 0 bases, J lost 3 bases, and 3 bases stayed unmatched. Germline V gene sequence: CDR1 SGHRS, CDR2 YFSETQ.

The chain joins TRBV5-1 to TRBJ2-3, with TRBD2 identical over 7 bases. CDR1 and CDR2 from the germline V gene are SGHRS and YFSETQ. The CDR3 extends over 15 amino acids. Trimming cost V 3 bases and J 2 bases; bases outside gene matches: 6. CDR3 sequence (DNA): TGCGCCAGCAGCTCACTGGGGGGGTTCACAGATACGCAGTATTTT. It is translated as CASSSLGGFTDTQYF. The full variable domain, its missing parts supplied by reference TRBV5-1 and TRBJ2-3, is KAGVTQTPRYLIKTRGQQVTLSCSPISGHRSVSWYQQTPGQGLQFLFEYFSETQRNKGNFPGRFSGRQFSNSRSEMNVSTLELGDSALYLCASSSLGGFTDTQYFGPGTRLTVL.